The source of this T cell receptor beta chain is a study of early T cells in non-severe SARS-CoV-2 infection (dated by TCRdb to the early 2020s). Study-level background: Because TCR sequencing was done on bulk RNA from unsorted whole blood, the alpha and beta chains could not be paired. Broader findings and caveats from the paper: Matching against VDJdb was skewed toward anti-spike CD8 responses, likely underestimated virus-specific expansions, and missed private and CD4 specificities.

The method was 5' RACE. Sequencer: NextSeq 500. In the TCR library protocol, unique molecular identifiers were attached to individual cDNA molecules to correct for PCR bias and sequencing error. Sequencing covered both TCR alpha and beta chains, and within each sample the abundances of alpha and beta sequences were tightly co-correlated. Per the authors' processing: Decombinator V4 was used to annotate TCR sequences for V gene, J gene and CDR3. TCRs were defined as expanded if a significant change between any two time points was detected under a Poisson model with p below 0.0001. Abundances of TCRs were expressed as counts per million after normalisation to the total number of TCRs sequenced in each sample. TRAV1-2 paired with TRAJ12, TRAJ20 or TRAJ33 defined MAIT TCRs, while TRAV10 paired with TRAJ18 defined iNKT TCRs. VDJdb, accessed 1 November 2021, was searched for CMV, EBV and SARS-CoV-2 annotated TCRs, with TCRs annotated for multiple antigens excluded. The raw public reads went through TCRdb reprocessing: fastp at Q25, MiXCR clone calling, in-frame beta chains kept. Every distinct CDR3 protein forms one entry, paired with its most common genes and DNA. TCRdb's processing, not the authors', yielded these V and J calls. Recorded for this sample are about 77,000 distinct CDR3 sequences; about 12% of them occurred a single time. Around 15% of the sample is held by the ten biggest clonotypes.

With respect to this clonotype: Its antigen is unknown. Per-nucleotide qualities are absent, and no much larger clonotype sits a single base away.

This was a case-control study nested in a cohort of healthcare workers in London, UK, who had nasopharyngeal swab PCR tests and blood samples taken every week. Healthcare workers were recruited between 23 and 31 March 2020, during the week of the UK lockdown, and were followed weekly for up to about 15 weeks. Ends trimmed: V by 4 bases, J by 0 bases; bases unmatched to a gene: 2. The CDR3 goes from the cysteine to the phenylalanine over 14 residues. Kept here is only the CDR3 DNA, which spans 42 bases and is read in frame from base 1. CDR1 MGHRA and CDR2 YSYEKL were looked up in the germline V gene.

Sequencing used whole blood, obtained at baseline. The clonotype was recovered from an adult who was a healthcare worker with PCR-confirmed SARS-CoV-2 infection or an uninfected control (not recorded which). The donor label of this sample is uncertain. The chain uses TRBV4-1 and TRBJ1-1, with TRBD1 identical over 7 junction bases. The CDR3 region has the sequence CASSRTGVNTEAFF. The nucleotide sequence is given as TGCGCCAGCAGCCGAACAGGGGTGAACACTGAAGCTTTCTTT.